This TCR beta chain was identified during a study of blood T cell repertoires in COVID-19. At the level of the study: From the United States, Italy and Spain came samples of acute and convalescent COVID-19. PBMCs, B-cell-depleted T cells, or T cells were the source of the cDNA or gDNA that made up the material.

This CDR3 is built from 15 residues. V was shortened by 0 bases and J by 2 bases, with 8 bases between the two germline ends. Germline-derived CDR1 and CDR2 are MGHRA and YSYEKL. Per the original methods: Nucleated cell number was recorded as an estimate derived from reference gene primer amplification. Generated by immunoSEQ multiplex PCR, the TCRdb table keeps only in-frame clones and is missing some. For V, J and clone size, that table is used; D and trimming come from the DNA. The table records 170,000 or so clones, roughly 86% of them present only once. Material: peripheral blood. The clonotype comes from a man aged 50-59 years with active or convalescent COVID-19. The V call is TRBV4-1, the J call TRBJ1-3; D gene ambiguous. CDR3 loop: CASSQDRSAGNTIYF. For the CDR3, the DNA is TGCGCCAGCAGCCAAGACCGGAGCGCTGGAAACACCATATATTTT.